Described below is a single T cell receptor beta chain sequence and its context. The antigen remains unidentified. Per sample, no less than 5.5 micrograms of total RNA were extracted. With a J-beta primer mix and a sample-barcoded 5' primer, a second PCR ran roughly 6 to 12 cycles. Each TCR beta cDNA got a 12-nucleotide random molecular identifier. TCRdb itself ran the 5' RACE reads through MiXCR, one entry per CDR3 protein. The sample lists hundreds of thousands of distinct CDR3 sequences, roughly 56% occurring once. The data belong to a study of blood T cells in healthy people across ages. Notes on the study in general: Estimated diversity, derived from one million T cells, was regarded as an underestimate. It was the long-lived donors that had more naive CD4+ cells and higher diversity than aged donors.

The CDR3 is 16 residues long. Germline V lookup: CDR1 SGDLS, CDR2 YYNGEE. Trimming removed 7 bases at V and 3 bases at J, with 21 bases between. The sequence was obtained from a man aged 35-49 years in good health. The chain employs TRBV9 and TRBJ2-3; perhaps TRBD1 as D (6 bases). Sequenced: blood. DNA of the CDR3: TGTGCCAGCTCCCCCCTGGGGGCAGGGATAACAGATACGCAGTATTTT. The encoded protein is CASSPLGAGITDTQYF.